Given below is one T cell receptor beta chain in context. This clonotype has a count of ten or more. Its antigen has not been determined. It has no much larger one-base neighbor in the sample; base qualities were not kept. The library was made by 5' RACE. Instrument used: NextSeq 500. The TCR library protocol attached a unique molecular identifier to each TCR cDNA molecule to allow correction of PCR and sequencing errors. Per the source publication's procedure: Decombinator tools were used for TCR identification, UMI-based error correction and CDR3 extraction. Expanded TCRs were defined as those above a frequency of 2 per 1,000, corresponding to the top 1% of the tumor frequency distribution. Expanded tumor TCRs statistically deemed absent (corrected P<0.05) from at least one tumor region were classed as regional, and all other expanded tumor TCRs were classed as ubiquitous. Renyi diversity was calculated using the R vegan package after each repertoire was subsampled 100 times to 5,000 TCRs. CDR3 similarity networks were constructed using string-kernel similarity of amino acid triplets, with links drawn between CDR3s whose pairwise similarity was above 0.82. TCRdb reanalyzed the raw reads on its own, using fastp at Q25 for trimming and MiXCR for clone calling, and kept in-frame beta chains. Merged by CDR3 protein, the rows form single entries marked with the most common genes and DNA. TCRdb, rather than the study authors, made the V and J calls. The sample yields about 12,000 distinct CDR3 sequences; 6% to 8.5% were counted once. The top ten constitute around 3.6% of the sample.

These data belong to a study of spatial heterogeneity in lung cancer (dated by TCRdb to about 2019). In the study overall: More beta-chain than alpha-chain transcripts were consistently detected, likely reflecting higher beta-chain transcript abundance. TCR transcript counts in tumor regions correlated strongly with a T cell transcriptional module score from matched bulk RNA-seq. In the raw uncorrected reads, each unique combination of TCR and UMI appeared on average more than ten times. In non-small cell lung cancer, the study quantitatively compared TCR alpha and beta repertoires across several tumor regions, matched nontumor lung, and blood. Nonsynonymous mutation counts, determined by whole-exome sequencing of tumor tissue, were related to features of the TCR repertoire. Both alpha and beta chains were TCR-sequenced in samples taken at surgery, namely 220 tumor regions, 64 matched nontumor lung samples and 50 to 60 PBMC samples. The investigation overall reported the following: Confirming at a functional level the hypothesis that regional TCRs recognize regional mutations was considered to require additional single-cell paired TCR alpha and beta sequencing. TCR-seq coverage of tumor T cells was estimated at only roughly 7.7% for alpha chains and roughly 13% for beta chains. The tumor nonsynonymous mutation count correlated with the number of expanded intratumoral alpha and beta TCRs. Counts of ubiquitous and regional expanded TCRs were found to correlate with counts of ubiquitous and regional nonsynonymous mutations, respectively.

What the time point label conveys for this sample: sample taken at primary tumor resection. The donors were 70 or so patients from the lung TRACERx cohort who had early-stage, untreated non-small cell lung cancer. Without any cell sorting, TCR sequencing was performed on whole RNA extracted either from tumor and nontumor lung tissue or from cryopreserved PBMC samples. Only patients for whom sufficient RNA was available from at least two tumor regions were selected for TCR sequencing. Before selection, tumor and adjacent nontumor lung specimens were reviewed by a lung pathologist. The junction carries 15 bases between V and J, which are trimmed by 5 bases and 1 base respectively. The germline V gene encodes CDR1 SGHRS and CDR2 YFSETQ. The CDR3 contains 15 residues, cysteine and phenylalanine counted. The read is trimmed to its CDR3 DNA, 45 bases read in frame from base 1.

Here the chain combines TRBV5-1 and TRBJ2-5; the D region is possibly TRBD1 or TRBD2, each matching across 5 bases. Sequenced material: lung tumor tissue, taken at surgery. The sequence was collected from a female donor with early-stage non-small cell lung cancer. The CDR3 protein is CASSRGSQGQETQYF. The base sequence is TGCGCCAGCAGTCGAGGGTCGCAGGGCCAAGAGACCCAGTACTTC.